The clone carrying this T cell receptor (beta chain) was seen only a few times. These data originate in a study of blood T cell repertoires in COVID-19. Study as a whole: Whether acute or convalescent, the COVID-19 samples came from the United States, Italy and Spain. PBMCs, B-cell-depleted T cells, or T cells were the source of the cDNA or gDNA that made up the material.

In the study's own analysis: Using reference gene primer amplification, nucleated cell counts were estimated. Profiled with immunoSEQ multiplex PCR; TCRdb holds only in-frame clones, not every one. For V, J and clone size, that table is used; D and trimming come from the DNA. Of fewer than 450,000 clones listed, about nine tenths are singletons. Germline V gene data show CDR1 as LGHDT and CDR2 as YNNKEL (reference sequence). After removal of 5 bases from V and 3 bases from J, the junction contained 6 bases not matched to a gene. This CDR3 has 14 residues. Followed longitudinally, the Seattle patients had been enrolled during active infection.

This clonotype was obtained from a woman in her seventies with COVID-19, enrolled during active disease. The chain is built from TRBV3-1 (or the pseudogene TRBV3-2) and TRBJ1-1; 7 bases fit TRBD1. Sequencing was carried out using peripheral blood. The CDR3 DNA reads TGTGCCAGCAGCGGGCGACAGGGAGACACTGAAGCTTTCTTT. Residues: CASSGRQGDTEAFF.